The entry that follows covers one TCR beta chain sequence. These data originate in a study of T cells expressing NK-cell markers. Looking at the study overall: Eight donors were sequenced, seven testing HCMV-seropositive and one testing seronegative.

TCR beta libraries carry UMIs added by 5'RACE template switching. TCRdb re-called the 5' RACE reads and shows each CDR3 protein once, DNA omitted. This sample's table reports about 120,000 distinct CDR3 sequences. This clonotype originated in a woman between 18 and 70 years old in good health. Sequences were obtained from blood T cells: a sorted CD56 or NKG2C T cell subset, CD4+ or CD8+ T cells, or bulk PBMC T cells (not recorded which).

CDR3 in amino acids: CASSASSGWSNEQFF. The chain has TRBV5-1 and TRBJ2-1; TCRdb reports TRBD2, a call that lacks DNA to check it against. In germline, CDR1 is SGHRS, CDR2 YFSETQ. This CDR3 is 15 amino acids long.